This T cell receptor beta chain appears in the sequencing data of a study of cytomegalovirus exposure and HLA in healthy donors (dated by TCRdb to about 2017). Looking at the study overall: A later analysis indicated that the 95 to 150 validation repertoires were generated on the platform also employed for the approximately 700 repertoires of the first cohort. The aim of the study was to test whether cataloging public T cell receptors could identify signatures of past pathogen exposure. Along with the roughly 670-subject first cohort, a separate validation cohort of over a hundred different subjects was used. To predict cytomegalovirus infection status, the study combined high-throughput TCR immunosequencing, statistical association of individual TCRs with disease status, and machine learning.

About this clone: The target of this receptor is not known. There are no base qualities to consult, and no much larger clone falls within one base.

For CDR1 and CDR2, the germline V gene lists SGHTA and FQGNSA. V is cut back by 5 bases and J by 4 bases, with 9 bases in the junction unmatched. CDR3 length: 16 amino acids, cysteine to phenylalanine. Here the CDR3 DNA is all that survives: 48 bases in frame from base 1. Receptors were amplified or captured by the immunoSEQ multiplex PCR assay. In the source study's methods: To diagnose cytomegalovirus status from the catalog of TCR beta chain sequences, a statistical classification framework was built. What TCRdb holds here is the immuneACCESS table cut down to in-frame rearrangements. Part of the clones is not present; checked against another copy, under half of the missing clones reflect an unresolved V gene, and the others are unexplained. The V and J calls and clone size are taken from that table; D and trimming were inferred from the DNA. The sample data list around 60,000 clones, and just over 90% of these were observed just once. The ten biggest clones cover roughly 1.3% of the sample.

The paper's findings and limits, for the study overall: In vitro tests confirmed that a few of the cytomegalovirus-associated TCR beta chains recognize cytomegalovirus antigens. A total of about 150 TCR beta chains were listed by the study as associated with cytomegalovirus. Most TCR sequences were seen in very few donors, while some public TCRs were found in many individuals. A later analysis lacked HLA typing for the validation cohort, so it scored co-occurrence in that cohort across all 110 or so repertoires. Subsequent analysis determined that TCRs grouped into clusters in the first cohort also showed a tendency toward co-occurrence across the approximately 120 validation repertoires, and approximately 94% of cluster scores exceeded 0. In both the original and validation cohorts, the classifier was reported to diagnose cytomegalovirus status with high specificity and sensitivity. It was suggested by the authors that the approach could potentially be generalized to other disease states and immunological phenotypes.

Donors formed part of the validation cohort, which comprised over a hundred subjects and was distinct from the first cohort of several hundred subjects. The chain uses TRBV7-2 and TRBJ2-1; the central 9 bases match TRBD2. The source is a young woman in good health and CMV-seronegative. The material sequenced was PBMCs. The CDR3 region: CASSRVSGGGYNEQFF. The DNA sequence follows: TGTGCCAGCAGCCGCGTTAGCGGGGGCGGATACAATGAGCAGTTCTTC.